The sample holds a few counts of the clone carrying this T cell receptor (beta chain). Its antigen is unknown. Scientists ran DNA taken from cultured CD4+ T cells through the Oncomine TCR Beta short-read assay for sequencing. Investigators obtained genomic DNA by extraction from cultured CD4+ T cells. TCRdb reprocessed the PCR reads via MiXCR and lists one record per CDR3 protein. Among 16,000 or so distinct CDR3 sequences listed, about 56% were seen once. As to treatment: roughly 10-day PBMC culture with coronavirus spike peptide pools or control peptides (ViraFEST assay). The data were taken from a study of vaccination and CD4 T cells after COVID-19. As for the study in general: The peptides that stimulated the cells were overlapping spike peptides from SARS-CoV-2, HCoV-NL63, HCoV-OC43 and HCoV-229E. Regarding the study as a whole: Spike mono-reactivity was shown by 304 of 307 vaccine-specific clones in convalescent patients.

Trimming took off 0 bases at V and 1 base at J, with 9 bases between the two ends. The CDR3 totals 15 residues. CDR1 MNHEY and CDR2 SVGAGI come from the germline V gene. This rearrangement joins TRBV6-5 to TRBJ1-2; unclear D gene. Sequenced material: CD4+ T cells from blood, cultured in vitro, taken before SARS-CoV-2 vaccination. The origin of this receptor is a human donor who had recovered from COVID-19. CDR3 coding DNA: TGTGCCAGCAGTTACTCGATCCAACTTAACTATGGCTACACCTTC. It specifies CASSYSIQLNYGYTF.